Detailed here is one T cell receptor (beta chain). The antigen is unknown. This sample stems from a study of pediatric ulcerative colitis. Overall study findings and caveats: All ulcerative colitis patients, but no controls, carried a couple of rectal clonotypes.

The survey-level immunoSEQ assay was used. Here immunoSEQ multiplex PCR was the method, and the copy in TCRdb shows in-frame clones only, minus some. In the table there are about 32,000 clones, about four fifths of which are singletons. Germline loops: CDR1 KGHSH, CDR2 LQKENI. This CDR3 comprises 16 residues. V dropped 3 bases and J dropped 0 bases, with 11 bases sitting between them. Colonoscopy and blood draw happened at the same time. The rearrangement uses TRBV18 and TRBJ2-2; D remains unclear. The source of this sequence is a boy aged 5-17 years with severe ulcerative colitis. Input material: blood. The CDR3, as DNA: TGTGCCAGCTCACCGTCGGCAGCTTCGAACACCGGGGAGCTGTTTTTT. The encoded protein is CASSPSAASNTGELFF.